This T cell receptor beta chain originates from a study of blood T cell repertoires in COVID-19. Across the study: T cells, B-cell-depleted T cells, or PBMCs provided the cDNA or gDNA that served as material.

Clones were read by immunoSEQ multiplex PCR, and TCRdb kept only the in-frame ones, dropping some. The repertoire holds some 74,000 clones, with less than 85% as singletons. Per the germline V gene, CDR1 is MGHDK and CDR2 is SYGVNS. V lost 2 bases, J lost 4 bases, and 8 bases lay in between. There are 13 residues in the CDR3. The receptor's source is a woman aged 80 or over with acute or convalescent COVID-19. The chain employs TRBV25-1 and TRBJ1-1; D is unresolved. The sequenced material came from peripheral blood. The DNA for the CDR3 is TGTGCCAGCAGTGAACCCGGAGGCACTGAAGCTTTCTTT. Amino acid sequence: CASSEPGGTEAFF.